This TCR beta chain is from a study of blood T cell repertoires in COVID-19. Study at large: Material from acute and convalescent COVID-19 was sourced from the United States, Italy and Spain. PBMCs, B-cell-depleted T cells, or T cells provided the cDNA or gDNA that made up the material.

Authors' analysis steps: Amplification of reference gene primers was used by the study to estimate nucleated cell counts. Profiling relied on immunoSEQ multiplex PCR, and the TCRdb table lists in-frame clones only, not all of them. V and J calls and clone size follow that table, whereas D and trimming were derived from the DNA. Found here are under 250,000 clones, 85% of them singletons; the top ten hold over 5.5%. Germline values: CDR1 MNHEY, CDR2 SVGAGI. V was cut by 5 bases and J by 4 bases, with 17 bases left in between. The CDR3 has 15 amino acids. This TCR came from a woman aged 55-69 years with active or convalescent COVID-19. The sample comprised peripheral blood. The chain has TRBV6-5 and TRBJ1-2; no reliable D call. The DNA for the CDR3 is TGTGCCAGCAGTACACGTGGAGGCGGGAGCTATGGCTACACCTTC. As protein: CASSTRGGGSYGYTF.